This T cell receptor beta chain was found in a study of blood T cell repertoires in COVID-19. Across the whole study: Italy, Spain and the United States were the sources of the convalescent and acute COVID-19 samples. PBMCs, B-cell-depleted T cells, or T cells provided the cDNA or gDNA that made up the material.

Germline loops: CDR1 SGHDN, CDR2 FVKESK. The CDR3 totals 16 residues. Trimming at V came to 4 bases and at J to 2 bases, leaving 7 bases not matched to a gene. Authors' processing steps: Amplified reference gene primers provided the basis for estimating nucleated cell counts. Clones were read by immunoSEQ multiplex PCR, and TCRdb kept only the in-frame ones, dropping some. Clone size and the V and J calls come from that table; the DNA yielded D and trimming. The sample consists of roughly 230,000 clones, roughly 88% of them appearing once. This TCR derives from a human donor in a cohort sampled during active COVID-19. Sequenced material: peripheral blood. The V gene is TRBV14, the J gene TRBJ2-7, with 11 nucleotides matching TRBD2. The CDR3 sequence is CASSPAGTSGPYEQYF. DNA of the CDR3: TGTGCCAGCAGCCCAGCCGGGACTAGCGGACCCTACGAGCAGTACTTC. The complete variable domain, with remaining parts taken from reference TRBV14 and TRBJ2-7, reads EAGVTQFPSHSVIEKGQTVTLRCDPISGHDNLYWYRRVMGKEIKFLLHFVKESKQDESGMPNNRFLAERTGGTYSTLKVQPAELEDSGVYFCASSPAGTSGPYEQYFGPGTRLTVT.